The table lists the clone carrying this TCR beta chain with a few counts. As handled by the study authors: Reference gene primer amplification in the assay estimated nucleated cell counts. Generated by immunoSEQ multiplex PCR, the TCRdb table keeps only in-frame clones and is missing some. V and J calls and clone size come straight from that table; D and trimming were deduced from the DNA. In the table there are about 11,000 clones, 84% of which are singletons. This specimen belongs to a study of blood T cell repertoires in COVID-19. Study summary: Whether acute or convalescent, the COVID-19 samples came from the United States, Italy and Spain. T cells, B-cell-depleted T cells, or PBMCs provided the cDNA or gDNA that served as material.

Germline CDR1 is MNHEY and CDR2 is SMNVEV (reference sequence). The trim removed 2 bases at V and 9 bases at J, leaving 8 bases unmatched. CDR3 size: 16 residues. What was sequenced was peripheral blood. This clonotype was sampled from a man between 50 and 59 years old with active COVID-19. The chain joins TRBV27 to TRBJ2-1; TRBD2 matches at 12 bases. The CDR3 DNA reads TGTGCCAGCAGTTTAACGCGACTAGCGGGAGCTGTTGAGCAGTTCTTC. The encoded protein is CASSLTRLAGAVEQFF.